These T cell receptor beta chains were read from a single sample in a study of technical replicates of blood from several donors. Measured with immunoSEQ multiplex PCR; TCRdb has only the in-frame clones, and not every one. The table has under 100,000 clones, 65% to 90% seen once. Sequenced input: PBMCs. The receptors originated from a human donor in good health. Some clones in this sample may be carry-over from other donors' samples. Each CDR3 is given with its conserved first and last residue. The D gene is left open where the match is weak. For some rows the clone size is stated as once, few or many, or as a class when expanded; others skip it.

D: TRBD2
J: TRBJ2-3
size: .
V: TRBV13
DNA: TGTGCCAGCAGCTTCTTAGCGGGAGGCTCAGATACGCAGTATTTT
CDR3: CASSFLAGGSDTQYF

D: .
J: TRBJ1-1
size: few
V: TRBV9
DNA: TGTGCCAGCAGCGTAGCCCAGGGCACTGAAGCTTTCTTT
CDR3: CASSVAQGTEAFF

D: TRBD1
J: TRBJ1-5
size: once
V: TRBV9
DNA: TGTGCCAGCAGCGTCAAAAGCCGGGACAGGGTAAAAAATCAGCCCCAGCATTTT
CDR3: CASSVKSRDRVKNQPQHF

D: .
J: TRBJ2-7
size: .
V: TRBV4-1
DNA: TGCGCCAGCAGCCAAGAAGGTCAGACAGATTACGAGCAGTACTTC
CDR3: CASSQEGQTDYEQYF

D: .
J: TRBJ2-7
size: .
V: TRBV7-9
DNA: TGTGCCAGCAGCTTAGGTAGCCGGTCCTACGAGCAGTACTTC
CDR3: CASSLGSRSYEQYF

D: TRBD1
J: TRBJ1-2
size: .
V: TRBV7-2
DNA: TGTGCCAGCAGCTTGGGGACAGGGGAGGATGGCTACACCTTC
CDR3: CASSLGTGEDGYTF

D: .
J: TRBJ2-1
size: .
V: TRBV4-1
DNA: TGCGCCAGCAGCCAAGGCGCGATTGGTGAGCAGTTCTTC
CDR3: CASSQGAIGEQFF

D: TRBD1
J: TRBJ1-2
size: .
V: TRBV7-2
DNA: TGTGCCAGCAGCTTATTACAGGGGGCGGTGGAAATCTATGGCTACACCTTC
CDR3: CASSLLQGAVEIYGYTF

D: TRBD1
J: TRBJ2-2
size: .
V: TRBV19
DNA: TGTGCCAGTAACGTACCGGGACAGGGGGCCGGGGAGCTGTTTTTT
CDR3: CASNVPGQGAGELFF

D: .
J: TRBJ1-2
size: .
V: TRBV20-1
DNA: TGCAGTGTGAGGGTGGGCTATGGCTACACCTTC
CDR3: CSVRVGYGYTF